These T cell receptor beta chains were read from a single sample in a study of blood T cell repertoires in COVID-19. Libraries were prepared by immunoSEQ multiplex PCR; TCRdb keeps only in-frame clonotypes and omits some of them. The sample yields about 98,000 clones, roughly 80% seen once. Sequenced input: peripheral blood. The receptor source for this set is a man between 65 and 85 years old with active or convalescent COVID-19. Both conserved end residues are trimmed from each CDR3. Fields, in order: V gene, CDR3 length, CDR3 protein.

>TRBV18|13
ASSPLPGSENIQY
>TRBV12-3/TRBV12-4|11
ASKPGQGYEQY
>TRBV6-2/TRBV6-3|10
ASGRSDSPLH
>TRBV7-8|12
ASNPSGGMETQY
>TRBV29-1|9
SVEAVDTQY
>TRBV7-2|11
ASTGTVGSPLH
>TRBV7-2|14
ASSFPLGAGSDTQY
>TRBV25-1|13
ASSHGRGNTDTQY
>TRBV19|11
ASSGQAFGEAF
>TRBV19|12
ASRTGRGTGELF
>TRBV7-2|16
ASSLAPAGWGYGNEQF
>TRBV11-3|14
ASSLARQDSSYEQY
>TRBV2|11
ASRGGMNTEAF
>TRBV5-1|12
ASSRGQGGTEAF
>TRBV4-2|14
ASSQNPRGRDEKLF
>TRBV6-6|13
ASSYSADGLFGYT
>TRBV6-2/TRBV6-3|12
ASSPGSGRSAQY
>TRBV27|11
AIATGPRYEQY
>TRBV6-6|13
ASSDSERVNTEAF
>TRBV4-1|13
ASREQPSGANVLT
>TRBV5-1|18
ASSRYGLAGGGGLTDTQY
>TRBV10-1|12
ASSGASAADTQY
>TRBV2|13
ASSSGSSSGNTIY
>TRBV19|19
ASSTYGQPPGTLSGNSPLH
>TRBV14|10
ASSQWGLEQY
>TRBV5-8|14
ASSPLAWGGDYGYT
>TRBV5-1|10
ASSGSSYEQY
>TRBV5-4|13
ASSLERGGIDTQY
>TRBV7-9|11
ASSVTANTEAF
>TRBV6-5|13
ASNPSGGPYNEQF
>TRBV4-3|16
ASSQEVRGWGNQETQY
>TRBV5-1|13
ASSLVGLAGDEQF
>TRBV7-9|13
ASSLVGRGDEKLF
>TRBV6-5|10
ASRRTGGKAF
>TRBV15|13
ATSRRPQGIETQY
>TRBV4-1|12
ASSQFIPYNEQF
>TRBV5-1|13
ASSSGRGSTDTQY
>TRBV19|17
ASNPEGLAGALYTGELF
>TRBV18|12
ASSPPGAGEKLF
>TRBV11-3|11
ASSTEGVYEQY
>TRBV10-1|11
ASSTGSYNEQF
>TRBV5-1|12
ASSFADSTDTQY
>TRBV4-1|14
ASSHRRGQSNEKLF
>TRBV12-1|15
ASSFADDRAGANVLT
>TRBV18|12
ASSPTDRVDGYT